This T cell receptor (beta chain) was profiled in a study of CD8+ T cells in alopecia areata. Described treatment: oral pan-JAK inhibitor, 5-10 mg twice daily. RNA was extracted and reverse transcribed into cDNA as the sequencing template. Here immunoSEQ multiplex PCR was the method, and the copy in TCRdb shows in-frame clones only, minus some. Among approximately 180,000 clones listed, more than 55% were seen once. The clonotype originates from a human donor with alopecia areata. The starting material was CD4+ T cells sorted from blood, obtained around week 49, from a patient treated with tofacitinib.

CDR3 amino acids: CASSPLAGGETGELFF. DNA for the CDR3: TGTGCCAGCTCACCCCTTGCCGGGGGCGAAACCGGGGAGCTGTTTTTT. The chain links TRBV18 to TRBJ2-2; either TRBD1 or TRBD2 may fit D (6 bases each). The germline gives CDR1 KGHSH, CDR2 LQKENI. The V gene lost 3 bases and the J gene lost 5 bases, with 16 bases spanning the gap. This CDR3 has 16 residues.